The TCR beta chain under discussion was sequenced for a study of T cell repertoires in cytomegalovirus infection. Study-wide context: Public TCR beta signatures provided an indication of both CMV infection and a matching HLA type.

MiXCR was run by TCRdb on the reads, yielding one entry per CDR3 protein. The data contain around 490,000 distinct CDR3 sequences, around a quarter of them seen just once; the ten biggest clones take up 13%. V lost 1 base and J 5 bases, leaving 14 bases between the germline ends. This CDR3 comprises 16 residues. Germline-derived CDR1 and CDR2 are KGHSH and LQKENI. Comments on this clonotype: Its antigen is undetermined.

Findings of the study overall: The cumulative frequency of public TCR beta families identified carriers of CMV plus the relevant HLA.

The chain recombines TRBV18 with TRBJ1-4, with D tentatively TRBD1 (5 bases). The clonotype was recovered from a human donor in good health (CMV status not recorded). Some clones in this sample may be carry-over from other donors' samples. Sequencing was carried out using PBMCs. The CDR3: CASSPRPGGVNEKLFF. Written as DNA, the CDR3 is TGTGCCAGCTCACCACGCCCGGGAGGGGTAAATGAAAAACTGTTTTTT.